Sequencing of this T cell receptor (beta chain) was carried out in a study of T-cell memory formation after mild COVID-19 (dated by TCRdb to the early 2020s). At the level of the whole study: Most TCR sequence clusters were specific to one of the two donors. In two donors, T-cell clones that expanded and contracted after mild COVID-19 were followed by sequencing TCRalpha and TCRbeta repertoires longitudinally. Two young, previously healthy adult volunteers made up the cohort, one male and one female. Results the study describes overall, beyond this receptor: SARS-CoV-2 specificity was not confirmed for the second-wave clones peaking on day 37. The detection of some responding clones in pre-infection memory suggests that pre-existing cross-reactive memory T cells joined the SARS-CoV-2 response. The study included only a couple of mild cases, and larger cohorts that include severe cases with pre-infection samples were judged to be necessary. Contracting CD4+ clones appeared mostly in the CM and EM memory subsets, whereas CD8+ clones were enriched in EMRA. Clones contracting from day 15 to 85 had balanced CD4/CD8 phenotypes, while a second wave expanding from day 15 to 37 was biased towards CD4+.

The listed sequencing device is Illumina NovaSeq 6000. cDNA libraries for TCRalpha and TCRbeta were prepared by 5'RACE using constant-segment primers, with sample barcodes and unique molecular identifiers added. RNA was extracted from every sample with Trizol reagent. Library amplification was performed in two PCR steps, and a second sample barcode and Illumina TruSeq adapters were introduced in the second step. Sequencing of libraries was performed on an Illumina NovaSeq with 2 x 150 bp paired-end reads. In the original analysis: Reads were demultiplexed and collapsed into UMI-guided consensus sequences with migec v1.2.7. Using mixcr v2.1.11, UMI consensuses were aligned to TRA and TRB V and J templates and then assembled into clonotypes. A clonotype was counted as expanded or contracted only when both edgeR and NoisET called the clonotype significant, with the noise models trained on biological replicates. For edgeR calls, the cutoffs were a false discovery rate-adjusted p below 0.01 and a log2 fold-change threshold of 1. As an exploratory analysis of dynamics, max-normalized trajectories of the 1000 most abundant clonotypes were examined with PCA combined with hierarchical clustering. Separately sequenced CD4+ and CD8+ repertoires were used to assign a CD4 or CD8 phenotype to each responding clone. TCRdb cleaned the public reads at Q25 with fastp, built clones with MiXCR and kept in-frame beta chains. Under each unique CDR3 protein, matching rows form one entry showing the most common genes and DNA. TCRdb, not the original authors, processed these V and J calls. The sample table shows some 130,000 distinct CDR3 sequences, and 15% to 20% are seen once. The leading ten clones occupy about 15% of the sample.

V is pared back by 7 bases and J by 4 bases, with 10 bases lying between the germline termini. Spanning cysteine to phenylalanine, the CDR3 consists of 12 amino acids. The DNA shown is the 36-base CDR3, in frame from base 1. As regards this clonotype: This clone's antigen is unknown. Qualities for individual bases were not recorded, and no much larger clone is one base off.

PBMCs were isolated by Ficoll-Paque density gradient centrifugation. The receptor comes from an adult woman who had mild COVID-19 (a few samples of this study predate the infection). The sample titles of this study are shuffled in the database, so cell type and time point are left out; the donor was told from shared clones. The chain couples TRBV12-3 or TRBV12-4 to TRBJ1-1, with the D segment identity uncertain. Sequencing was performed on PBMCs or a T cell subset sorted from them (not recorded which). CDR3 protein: CASTVWGTEAFF. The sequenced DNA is TGTGCCAGCACCGTCTGGGGCACTGAAGCTTTCTTT.